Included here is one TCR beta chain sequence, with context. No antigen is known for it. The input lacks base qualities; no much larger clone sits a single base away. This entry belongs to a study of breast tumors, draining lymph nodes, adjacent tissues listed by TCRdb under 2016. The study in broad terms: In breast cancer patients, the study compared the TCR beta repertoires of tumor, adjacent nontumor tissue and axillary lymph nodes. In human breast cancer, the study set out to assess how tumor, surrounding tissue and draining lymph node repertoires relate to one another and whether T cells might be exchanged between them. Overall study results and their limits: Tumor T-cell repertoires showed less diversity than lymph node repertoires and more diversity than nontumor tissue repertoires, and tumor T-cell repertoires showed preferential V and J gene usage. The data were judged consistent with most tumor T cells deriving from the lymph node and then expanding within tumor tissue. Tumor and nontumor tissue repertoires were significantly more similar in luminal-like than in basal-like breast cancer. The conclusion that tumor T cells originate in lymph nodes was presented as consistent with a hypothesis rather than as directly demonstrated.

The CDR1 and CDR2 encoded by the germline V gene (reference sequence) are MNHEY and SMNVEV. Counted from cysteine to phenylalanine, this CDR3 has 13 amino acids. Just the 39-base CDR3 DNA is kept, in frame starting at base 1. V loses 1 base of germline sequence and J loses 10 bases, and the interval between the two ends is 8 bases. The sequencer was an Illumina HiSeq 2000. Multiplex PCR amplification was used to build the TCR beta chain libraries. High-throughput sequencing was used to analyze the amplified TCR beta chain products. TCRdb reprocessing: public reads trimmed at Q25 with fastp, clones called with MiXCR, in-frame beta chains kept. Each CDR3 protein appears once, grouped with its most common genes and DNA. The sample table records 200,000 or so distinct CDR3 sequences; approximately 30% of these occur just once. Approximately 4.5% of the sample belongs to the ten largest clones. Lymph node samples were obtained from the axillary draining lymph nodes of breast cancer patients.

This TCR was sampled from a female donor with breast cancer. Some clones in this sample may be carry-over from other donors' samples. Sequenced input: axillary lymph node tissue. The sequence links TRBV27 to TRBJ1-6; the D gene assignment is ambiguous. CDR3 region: CASSLWSGSPLHF. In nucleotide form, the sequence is TGTGCCAGCAGTTTATGGTCGGGATCACCCCTCCACTTT.